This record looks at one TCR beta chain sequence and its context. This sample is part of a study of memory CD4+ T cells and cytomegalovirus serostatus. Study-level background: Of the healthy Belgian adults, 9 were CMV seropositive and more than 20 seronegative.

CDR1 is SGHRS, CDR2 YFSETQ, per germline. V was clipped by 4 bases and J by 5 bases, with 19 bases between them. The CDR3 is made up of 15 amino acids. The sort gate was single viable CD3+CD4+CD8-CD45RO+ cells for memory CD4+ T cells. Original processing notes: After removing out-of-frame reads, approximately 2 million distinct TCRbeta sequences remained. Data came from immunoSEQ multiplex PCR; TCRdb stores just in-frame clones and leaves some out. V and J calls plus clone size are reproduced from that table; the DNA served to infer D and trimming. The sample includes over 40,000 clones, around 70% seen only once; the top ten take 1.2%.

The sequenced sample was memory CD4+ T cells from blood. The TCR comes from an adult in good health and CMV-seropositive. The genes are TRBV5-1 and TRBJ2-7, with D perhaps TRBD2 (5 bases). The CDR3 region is CASSPQTTASHEQYF. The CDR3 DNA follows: TGCGCCAGCAGCCCACAGACGACCGCTAGCCACGAGCAGTACTTC.